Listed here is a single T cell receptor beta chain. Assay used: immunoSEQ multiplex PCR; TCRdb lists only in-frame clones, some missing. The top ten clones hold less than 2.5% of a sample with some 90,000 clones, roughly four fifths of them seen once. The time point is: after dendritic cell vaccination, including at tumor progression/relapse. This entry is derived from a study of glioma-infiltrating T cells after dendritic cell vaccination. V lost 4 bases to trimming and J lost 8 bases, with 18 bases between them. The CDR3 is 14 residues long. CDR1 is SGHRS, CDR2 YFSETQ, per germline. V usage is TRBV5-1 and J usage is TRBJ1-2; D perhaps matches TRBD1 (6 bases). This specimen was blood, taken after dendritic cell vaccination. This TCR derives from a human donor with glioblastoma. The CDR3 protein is CASSPESGAGGYTF. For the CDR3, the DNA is TGCGCCAGCAGCCCGGAGTCAGGGGCTGGAGGCTACACCTTC.